This T cell receptor (beta chain) was captured in a study of identical twins. A universal primer site came from template switching; cDNA carried unique molecular identifiers. Each CDR3 protein gets one entry after TCRdb re-called the 5' RACE reads with MiXCR. The data contain about 520,000 distinct CDR3 sequences, 20% to 25% of them singletons. This clonotype showed up just a few times. Its antigen remains unidentified. General study points: For cord blood, abundant beta clonotypes had fewer insertions, unlike memory repertoires, which showed none.

The CDR3 totals 17 residues. CDR1 and CDR2 (germline): DFQATT, SNEGSKA (reference sequence). Trimming at V came to 1 base and at J to 3 bases, leaving 13 bases not matched to a gene. Separately, the same data were catalogued under a study of T cells expressing NK-cell markers. According to that study: Cells sorted as CD3+CD56+NKG2C+, CD3+CD56+NKG2C- and CD3+CD56-NKG2C+ T cells supplied the TCR beta repertoires. The same clonotypes also predominated in the CD3+CD56-NKG2C+ fraction of a handful of donors.

The specimen was CD4+ T cells sorted from blood. This clonotype was obtained from a woman aged 18 to 35 in good health. The V and J genes are TRBV20-1 and TRBJ2-7, with TRBD1 matching over 9 bases. CDR3 nucleotides: TGCAGTGCTAGAGCGCCCTCCGGGACAGGGTTGGGCTACGAGCAGTACTTC. Translation: CSARAPSGTGLGYEQYF.